This TCR beta chain originates from a study of human T cells and chemical hapten exposure. Study-wide background: Weekly scalp doses of diphenylcyclopropenone were given to patients during the approximately 25-week study. Study-level results: Clustering by CDR3 similarity yielded significantly more large clusters from expanded TCRs than controls.

Time point described: patch test 3, about 24 weeks after DPC sensitization. Treatment defined: therapeutic diphenylcyclopropenone sensitization with weekly scalp DPC. V was shortened by 0 bases and J by 7 bases, with 12 bases between the two germline ends. Germline V gene sequence: CDR1 MNHEY, CDR2 SVGEGT. This CDR3 has 14 residues. MiXCR was run by TCRdb on the RACE reads, yielding one entry per CDR3 protein. The sample contains more than 45,000 distinct CDR3 sequences, under 15% of which appear only once. There are many counts of this clonotype. Its antigen is unknown. Sequenced material: whole blood, taken in connection with sensitization to the hapten diphenylcyclopropenone (DPC). The V gene is TRBV6-2 or TRBV6-3, the J gene TRBJ1-2; D is ambiguous. The clonotype originates from a man aged 25 to 40 with alopecia areata. Some clones in this sample may be carry-over from other donors' samples. CDR3 nucleotide sequence: TGTGCCAGCAGTTACTCCCGGACTACTTCTGGCTACACCTTC. This codes for CASSYSRTTSGYTF.